This T cell receptor beta chain emerged from a study of technical replicates of blood from a few donors. Some clones are missing from TCRdb's copy, which holds only in-frame ones; the method was immunoSEQ multiplex PCR. The sample has about 63,000 clones, 85% to 90% seen once. J was trimmed by 8 bases and V by 5 bases; bases with no gene match: 14. Germline V gene data show CDR1 as MNHEY and CDR2 as SMNVEV (reference sequence). The CDR3 spans 15 residues. Sequencing was carried out using PBMCs. The source of this sequence is a human donor in good health. Some clones in this sample may be carry-over from other donors' samples. The rearrangement uses TRBV27 and TRBJ1-2; 7 bases align to TRBD1. CDR3 nucleotides: TGTGCCAGCAGTCGAACCCGGGACAGCCCCTCCGGCTACACCTTC. This gives the protein CASSRTRDSPSGYTF.